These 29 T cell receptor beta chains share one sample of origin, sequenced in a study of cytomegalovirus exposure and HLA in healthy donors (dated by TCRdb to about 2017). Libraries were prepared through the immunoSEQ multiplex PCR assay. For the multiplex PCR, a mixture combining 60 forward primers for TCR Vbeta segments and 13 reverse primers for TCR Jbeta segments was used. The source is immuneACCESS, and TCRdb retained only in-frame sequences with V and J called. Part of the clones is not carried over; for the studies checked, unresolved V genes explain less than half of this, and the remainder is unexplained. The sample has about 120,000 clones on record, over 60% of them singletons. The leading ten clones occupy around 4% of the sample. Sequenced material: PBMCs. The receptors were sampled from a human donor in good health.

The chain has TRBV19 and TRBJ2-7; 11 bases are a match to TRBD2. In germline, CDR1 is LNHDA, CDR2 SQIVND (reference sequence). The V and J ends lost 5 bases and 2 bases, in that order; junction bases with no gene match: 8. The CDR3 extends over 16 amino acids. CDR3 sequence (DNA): TGTGCCAGTAGTGTATTAACTAGCGGGAGCACCTACGAGCAGTACTTC. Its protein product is CASSVLTSGSTYEQYF.

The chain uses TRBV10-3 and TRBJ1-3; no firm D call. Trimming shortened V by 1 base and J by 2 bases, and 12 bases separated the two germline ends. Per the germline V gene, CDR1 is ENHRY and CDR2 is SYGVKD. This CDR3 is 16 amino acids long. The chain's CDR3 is CAISELRNSPGNTIYF. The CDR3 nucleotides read TGTGCCATCAGTGAGTTAAGGAATAGCCCTGGAAACACCATATATTTT.

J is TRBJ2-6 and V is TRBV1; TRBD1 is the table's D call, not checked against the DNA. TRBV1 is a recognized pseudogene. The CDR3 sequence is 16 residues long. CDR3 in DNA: TGCACCAGCAGCCAAGCCCAGACAAGGGGGGCCAACGTCCTGACTTTC. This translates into CTSSQAQTRGANVLTF.

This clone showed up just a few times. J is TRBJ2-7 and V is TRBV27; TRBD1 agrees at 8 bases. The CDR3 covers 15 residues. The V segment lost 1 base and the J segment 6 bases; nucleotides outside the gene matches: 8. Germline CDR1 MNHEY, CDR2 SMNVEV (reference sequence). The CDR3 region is CASSLLAGGRAEQYF. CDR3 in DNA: TGTGCCAGCAGTTTATTGGCAGGGGGCAGAGCCGAGCAGTACTTC.

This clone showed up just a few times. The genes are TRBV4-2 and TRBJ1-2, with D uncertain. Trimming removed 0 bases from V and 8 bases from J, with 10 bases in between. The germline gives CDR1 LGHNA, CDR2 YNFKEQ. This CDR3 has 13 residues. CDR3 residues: CASSQDSREGYTF. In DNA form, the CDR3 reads TGTGCCAGCAGCCAAGATTCACGGGAGGGCTACACCTTC.

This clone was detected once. The CDR3 loop is CASSSPTGLYGYTF. The CDR3 nucleotides read TGTGCCAGCAGTTCGCCCACAGGCCTCTATGGCTACACCTTC. The chain couples TRBV28 to TRBJ1-2, with TRBD1 as a possible D gene (5 bases). Trimming pared 4 bases from V and 4 bases from J, leaving 13 bases between. From germline, CDR1 is MDHEN and CDR2 SYDVKM. The CDR3 has 14 residues.

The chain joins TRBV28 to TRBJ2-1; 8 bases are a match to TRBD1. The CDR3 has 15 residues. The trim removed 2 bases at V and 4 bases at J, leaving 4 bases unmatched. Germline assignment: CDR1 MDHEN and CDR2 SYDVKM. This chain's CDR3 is CASSLQGALYNEQFF. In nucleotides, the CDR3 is TGTGCCAGCAGTTTACAGGGGGCGCTTTACAATGAGCAGTTCTTC. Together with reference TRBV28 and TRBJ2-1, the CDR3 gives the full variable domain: DVKVTQSSRYLVKRTGEKVFLECVQDMDHENMFWYRQDPGLGLRLIYFSYDVKMKEKGDIPEGYSVSREKKERFSLILESASTNQTSMYLCASSLQGALYNEQFFGPGTRLTVL.

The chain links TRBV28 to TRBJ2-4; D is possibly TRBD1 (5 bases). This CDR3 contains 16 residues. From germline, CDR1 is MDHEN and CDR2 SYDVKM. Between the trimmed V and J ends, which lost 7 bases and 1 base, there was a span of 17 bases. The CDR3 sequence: CASTPSGFEAKNIQYF. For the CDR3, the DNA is TGTGCCAGCACTCCATCAGGGTTTGAGGCCAAAAACATTCAGTACTTC.

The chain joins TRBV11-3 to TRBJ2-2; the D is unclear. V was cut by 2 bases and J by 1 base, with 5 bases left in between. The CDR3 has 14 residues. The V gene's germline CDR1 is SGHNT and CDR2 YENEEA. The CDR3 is CASSLSQNTGELFF. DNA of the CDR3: TGTGCCAGCAGCTTATCCCAGAACACCGGGGAGCTGTTTTTT.

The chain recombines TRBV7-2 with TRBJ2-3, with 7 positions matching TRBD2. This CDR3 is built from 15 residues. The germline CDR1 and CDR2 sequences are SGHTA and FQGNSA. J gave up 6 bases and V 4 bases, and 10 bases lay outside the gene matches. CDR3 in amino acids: CASSSLGGGPDTQYF. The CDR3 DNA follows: TGTGCCAGCAGCTCCTTGGGGGGAGGGCCCGATACGCAGTATTTT.

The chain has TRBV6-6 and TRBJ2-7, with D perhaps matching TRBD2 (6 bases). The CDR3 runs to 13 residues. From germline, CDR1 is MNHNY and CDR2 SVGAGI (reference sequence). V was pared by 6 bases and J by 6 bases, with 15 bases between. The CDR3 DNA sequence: TGTGCCAGCAGAGGAGCGGGCTTACTCGAGCAGTACTTC. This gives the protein CASRGAGLLEQYF.

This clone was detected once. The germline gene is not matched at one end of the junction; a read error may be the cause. CDR3 residues: CASSLDSLSTGSTIYF. The CDR3 DNA reads as TGCGCCAGCAGTCTGGACAGTCTCTCTACTGGAAGCACCATATATTTT. The V and J genes are TRBV10-1 and TRBJ1-3; D may be TRBD1 (6 bases). The germline V gene has CDR1 WNHNN and CDR2 SYGVQD (reference sequence). The CDR3 covers 16 residues.

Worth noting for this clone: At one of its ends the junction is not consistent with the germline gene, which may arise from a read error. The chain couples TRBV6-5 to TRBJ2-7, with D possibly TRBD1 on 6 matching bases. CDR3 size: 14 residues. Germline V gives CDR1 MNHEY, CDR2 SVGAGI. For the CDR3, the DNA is TGTGCCAGCAGTGACTCAGGGGAACGGGACGAGCAGTACTTC. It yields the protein CASSDSGERDEQYF.

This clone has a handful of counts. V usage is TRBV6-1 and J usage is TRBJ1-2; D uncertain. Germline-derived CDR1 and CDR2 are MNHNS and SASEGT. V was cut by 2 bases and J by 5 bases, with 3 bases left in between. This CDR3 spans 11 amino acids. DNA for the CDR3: TGTGCCAGCAGTGAACTATATGGCTACACCTTC. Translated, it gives CASSELYGYTF.

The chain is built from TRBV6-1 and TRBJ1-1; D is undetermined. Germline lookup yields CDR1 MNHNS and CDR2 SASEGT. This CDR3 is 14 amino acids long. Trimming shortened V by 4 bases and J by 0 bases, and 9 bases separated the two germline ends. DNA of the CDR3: TGTGCCAGCAGTGTGGGCAGGATGAACACTGAAGCTTTCTTT. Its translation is CASSVGRMNTEAFF.

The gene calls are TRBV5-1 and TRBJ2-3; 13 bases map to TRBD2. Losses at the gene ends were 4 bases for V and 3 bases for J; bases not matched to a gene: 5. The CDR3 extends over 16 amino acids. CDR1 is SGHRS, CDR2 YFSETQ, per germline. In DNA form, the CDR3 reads TGCGCCAGCAGCCTAGGACTAGCGGGAGCGACAGATACGCAGTATTTT. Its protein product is CASSLGLAGATDTQYF.

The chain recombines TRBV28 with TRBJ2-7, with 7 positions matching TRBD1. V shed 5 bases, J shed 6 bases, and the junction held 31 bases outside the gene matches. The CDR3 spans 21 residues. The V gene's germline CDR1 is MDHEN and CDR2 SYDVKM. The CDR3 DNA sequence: TGTGCCAGCAGTCTCACCTCTTATGAGACAGGGACCTCCCTACGAGTGGGCGAGCAGTACTTC. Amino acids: CASSLTSYETGTSLRVGEQYF.

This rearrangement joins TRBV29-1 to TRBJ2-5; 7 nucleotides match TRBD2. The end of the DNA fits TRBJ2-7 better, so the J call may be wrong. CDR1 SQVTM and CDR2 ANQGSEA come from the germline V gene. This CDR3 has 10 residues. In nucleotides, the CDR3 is TGCAGCTGGGGGGGAAACGAGCAGTACTTC. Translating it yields CSWGGNEQYF.

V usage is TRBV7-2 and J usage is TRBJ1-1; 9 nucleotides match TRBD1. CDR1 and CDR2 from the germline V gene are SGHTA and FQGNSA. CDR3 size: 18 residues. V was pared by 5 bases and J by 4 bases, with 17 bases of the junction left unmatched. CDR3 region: CASSTQWGQGGRGTEAFF. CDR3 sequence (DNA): TGTGCCAGCAGCACACAATGGGGACAGGGTGGAAGGGGCACTGAAGCTTTCTTT.

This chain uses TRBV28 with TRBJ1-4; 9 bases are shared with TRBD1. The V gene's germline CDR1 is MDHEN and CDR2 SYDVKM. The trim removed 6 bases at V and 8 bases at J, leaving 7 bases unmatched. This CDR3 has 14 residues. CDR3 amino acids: CASRPTGGEEKLFF. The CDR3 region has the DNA TGTGCCAGCAGACCTACAGGGGGCGAGGAAAAACTGTTTTTT.

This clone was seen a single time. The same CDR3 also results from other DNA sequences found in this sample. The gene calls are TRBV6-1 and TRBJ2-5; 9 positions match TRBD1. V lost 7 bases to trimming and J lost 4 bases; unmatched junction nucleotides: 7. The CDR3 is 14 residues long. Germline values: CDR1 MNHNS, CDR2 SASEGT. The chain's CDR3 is CASTGQGAGETQYF. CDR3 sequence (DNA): TGTGCCAGCACGGGACAGGGAGCAGGAGAGACCCAGTACTTC.

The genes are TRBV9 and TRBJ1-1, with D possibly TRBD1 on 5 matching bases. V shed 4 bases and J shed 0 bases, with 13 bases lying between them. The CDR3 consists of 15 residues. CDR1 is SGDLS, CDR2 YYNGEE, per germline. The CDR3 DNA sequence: TGTGCCAGCAGCTTCACGCAGGGCATGAACACTGAAGCTTTCTTT. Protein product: CASSFTQGMNTEAFF.

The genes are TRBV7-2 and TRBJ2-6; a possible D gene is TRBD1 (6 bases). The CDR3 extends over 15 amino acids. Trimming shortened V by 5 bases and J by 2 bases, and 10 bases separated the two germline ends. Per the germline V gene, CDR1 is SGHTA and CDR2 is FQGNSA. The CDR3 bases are TGTGCCAGCAGCACCCGACAGGCTGGGGCCAACGTCCTGACTTTC. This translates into CASSTRQAGANVLTF.

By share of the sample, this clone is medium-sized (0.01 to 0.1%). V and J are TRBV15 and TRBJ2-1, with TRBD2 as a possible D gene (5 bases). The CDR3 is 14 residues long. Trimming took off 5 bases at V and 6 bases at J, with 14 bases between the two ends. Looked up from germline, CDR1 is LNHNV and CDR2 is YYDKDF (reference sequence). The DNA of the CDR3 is TGTGCCACCAGCCTCCCCCTAGCCTCCAATGAGCAGTTCTTC. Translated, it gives CATSLPLASNEQFF.

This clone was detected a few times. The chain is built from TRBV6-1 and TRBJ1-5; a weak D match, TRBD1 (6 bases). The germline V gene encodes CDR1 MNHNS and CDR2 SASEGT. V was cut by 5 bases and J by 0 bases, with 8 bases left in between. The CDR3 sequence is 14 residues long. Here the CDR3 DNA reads TGTGCCAGCAGTACGACAGGTAGCAATCAGCCCCAGCATTTT. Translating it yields CASSTTGSNQPQHF.

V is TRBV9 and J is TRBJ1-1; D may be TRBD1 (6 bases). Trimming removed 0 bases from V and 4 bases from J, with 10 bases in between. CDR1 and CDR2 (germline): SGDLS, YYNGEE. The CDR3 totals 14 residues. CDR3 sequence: CASSVARGSTEAFF. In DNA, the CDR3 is TGTGCCAGCAGCGTAGCTAGGGGGAGCACTGAAGCTTTCTTT.

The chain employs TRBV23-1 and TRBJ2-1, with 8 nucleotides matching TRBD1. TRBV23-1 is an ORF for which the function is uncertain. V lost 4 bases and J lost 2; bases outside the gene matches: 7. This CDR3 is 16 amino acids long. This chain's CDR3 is CASSLTGQGPYNEQFF. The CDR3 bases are TGCGCCAGCAGTCTCACCGGACAGGGACCCTACAATGAGCAGTTCTTC.

CDR3 in amino acids: CASSLRDGYTF. CDR3 nucleotides: TGTGCCAGCAGTTTGAGGGATGGCTACACCTTC. The gene calls are TRBV28 and TRBJ1-2; D not certain. This CDR3 is built from 11 residues. V lost 3 bases and J 6 bases, leaving 5 bases between the germline ends. Germline lookup yields CDR1 MDHEN and CDR2 SYDVKM.

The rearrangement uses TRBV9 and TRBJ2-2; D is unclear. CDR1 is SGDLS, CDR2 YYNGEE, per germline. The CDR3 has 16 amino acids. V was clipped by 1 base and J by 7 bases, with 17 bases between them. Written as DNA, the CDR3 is TGTGCCAGCAGCGTAAATCTGCTAGTTGAACACGGGGAGCTGTTTTTT. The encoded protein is CASSVNLLVEHGELFF.